A single TCR beta chain is shown here with its context. Here immunoSEQ multiplex PCR was the method, and the copy in TCRdb shows in-frame clones only, minus some. The table includes under 150,000 clones, more than 90% detected once. The record originates from a study of blood T cell repertoires in COVID-19. About the research overall: The United States, Italy and Spain provided the acute and convalescent COVID-19 samples.

V dropped 3 bases and J dropped 0 bases, with 3 bases sitting between them. Germline-derived CDR1 and CDR2 are SGHTA and FQGNSA. The CDR3 is 13 residues long. The sequence derives from a man between 60 and 75 years old with COVID-19, enrolled during active disease. The chain employs TRBV7-2 and TRBJ2-1; D is ambiguous. Sequencing used peripheral blood. The CDR3 protein is CASSLASYNEQFF. In DNA, the CDR3 is TGTGCCAGCAGCTTGGCCTCCTACAATGAGCAGTTCTTC.